Listed below are T cell receptor beta chains from one sample, sequenced in a study of T cells expressing NK-cell markers. TCRdb re-called the 5' RACE reads; every CDR3 protein appears as one record, without DNA. The listing records about 370,000 distinct CDR3 sequences. Input material: blood T cells: a sorted CD56 or NKG2C T cell subset, CD4+ or CD8+ T cells, or bulk PBMC T cells (not recorded which). The receptor source for this set is a woman between 45 and 60 years old in good health. The CDR3 runs from the conserved cysteine through the conserved F or W.

J gene: TRBJ2-1; V gene: TRBV20-1; CDR3 protein: CSATSGVSSYNEQFF
J gene: TRBJ2-5; V gene: TRBV29-1; CDR3 protein: CSGHGTSQETQYF
J gene: TRBJ1-1; V gene: TRBV6-5; CDR3 protein: CASLSLGRGRNTEAFF
J gene: TRBJ1-1; V gene: TRBV7-9; CDR3 protein: CASSLYTGGYAEAFF
J gene: TRBJ2-6; V gene: TRBV5-1; CDR3 protein: CASSLAGFPGANVLTF
J gene: TRBJ1-5; V gene: TRBV24-1; CDR3 protein: CATSDEVAGNQPQHF
J gene: TRBJ2-2; V gene: TRBV4-1; CDR3 protein: CASRLAGASGELFF
J gene: TRBJ2-7; V gene: TRBV27; CDR3 protein: CASSFFLMVGYEQYF
J gene: TRBJ2-5; V gene: TRBV12-3/TRBV12-4; CDR3 protein: CASSPLAGVVETQYF
J gene: TRBJ2-1; V gene: TRBV9; CDR3 protein: CASSVSPSGREEQFF
J gene: TRBJ2-1; V gene: TRBV13; CDR3 protein: CASSLLREEQFF
J gene: TRBJ1-5; V gene: TRBV12-3/TRBV12-4; CDR3 protein: CASTWTGGQPQHF
J gene: TRBJ2-1; V gene: TRBV12-3/TRBV12-4; CDR3 protein: CASTLSGAGGYNEQFF
J gene: TRBJ1-1; V gene: TRBV2; CDR3 protein: CASSERGQENTEAFF
J gene: TRBJ2-3; V gene: TRBV6-2/TRBV6-3; CDR3 protein: CASSYMRWDTQYF
J gene: TRBJ2-5; V gene: TRBV5-1; CDR3 protein: CASSLGGKGQETQYF
J gene: TRBJ2-6; V gene: TRBV5-1; CDR3 protein: CASSPGLAARPGANVLTF
J gene: TRBJ2-7; V gene: TRBV5-1; CDR3 protein: CASSLRASGNYEQYF
J gene: TRBJ2-3; V gene: TRBV5-1; CDR3 protein: CASSSRTSGTDTQYF
J gene: TRBJ1-1; V gene: TRBV7-8; CDR3 protein: CASSSGRAVRNTEAFF
J gene: TRBJ2-6; V gene: TRBV28; CDR3 protein: CASSRTSRLWANVLTF
J gene: TRBJ1-2; V gene: TRBV29-1; CDR3 protein: CSVDGLAGTPVGYGYTF
J gene: TRBJ1-2; V gene: TRBV29-1; CDR3 protein: CSVYRGLGYGYTF
J gene: TRBJ1-1; V gene: TRBV20-1; CDR3 protein: CSARGPWDTEAFF
J gene: TRBJ2-7; V gene: TRBV14; CDR3 protein: CASSQELGTGDYEQYF
J gene: TRBJ2-1; V gene: TRBV7-8; CDR3 protein: CASRSGLASGGYSYNEQFF
J gene: TRBJ2-2; V gene: TRBV5-1; CDR3 protein: CASSPFPMWTSGTGELFF
J gene: TRBJ2-7; V gene: TRBV29-1; CDR3 protein: CSAGLGIYEQYF
J gene: TRBJ2-2; V gene: TRBV4-1; CDR3 protein: CASSQDLNTGELFF
J gene: TRBJ2-5; V gene: TRBV20-1; CDR3 protein: CSALWGIQETQYF
J gene: TRBJ2-3; V gene: TRBV5-1; CDR3 protein: CASSLAAGAVLNTQYF
J gene: TRBJ2-3; V gene: TRBV20-1; CDR3 protein: CSAGAMGFEDTQYF
J gene: TRBJ2-3; V gene: TRBV11-3; CDR3 protein: CASNPGTGVTDTQYF
J gene: TRBJ2-3; V gene: TRBV9; CDR3 protein: CASSVGDSKAQYF
J gene: TRBJ1-1; V gene: TRBV4-1; CDR3 protein: CASSQEATRGHTEAFF
J gene: TRBJ1-2; V gene: TRBV5-1; CDR3 protein: CASSTGEANYGYTF
J gene: TRBJ2-5; V gene: TRBV9; CDR3 protein: CASSPTPDPETQYF
J gene: TRBJ1-5; V gene: TRBV11-2; CDR3 protein: CASSLGPDSRNQPQHF
J gene: TRBJ2-1; V gene: TRBV28; CDR3 protein: CASRLRGSYNEQFF
J gene: TRBJ1-1; V gene: TRBV20-1; CDR3 protein: CSAPLEGRGTEAFF
J gene: TRBJ1-2; V gene: TRBV5-1; CDR3 protein: CASSSLGGDTGLSYGYTF
J gene: TRBJ2-5; V gene: TRBV12-3/TRBV12-4; CDR3 protein: CASSSDRVQETQYF
J gene: TRBJ2-7; V gene: TRBV15; CDR3 protein: CATRPKIGDVEQYF
J gene: TRBJ2-3; V gene: TRBV7-2; CDR3 protein: CASSSRTGSDTQYF
J gene: TRBJ2-7; V gene: TRBV12-3/TRBV12-4; CDR3 protein: CASSPWTEGLASYEQYF
J gene: TRBJ1-1; V gene: TRBV12-5; CDR3 protein: CASGLTDRGRNTEAFF
J gene: TRBJ1-1; V gene: TRBV12-3/TRBV12-4; CDR3 protein: CASSLAGLAGHTEAFF
J gene: TRBJ2-5; V gene: TRBV20-1; CDR3 protein: CSASSTGEETQYF
J gene: TRBJ2-1; V gene: TRBV7-8; CDR3 protein: CASSSGLGSYNEQFF
J gene: TRBJ2-2; V gene: TRBV12-3/TRBV12-4; CDR3 protein: CASSQLGTVGGELFF
J gene: TRBJ2-1; V gene: TRBV5-1; CDR3 protein: CASSSQDFEQFF
J gene: TRBJ2-7; V gene: TRBV12-3/TRBV12-4; CDR3 protein: CASSPVGERYEQYF